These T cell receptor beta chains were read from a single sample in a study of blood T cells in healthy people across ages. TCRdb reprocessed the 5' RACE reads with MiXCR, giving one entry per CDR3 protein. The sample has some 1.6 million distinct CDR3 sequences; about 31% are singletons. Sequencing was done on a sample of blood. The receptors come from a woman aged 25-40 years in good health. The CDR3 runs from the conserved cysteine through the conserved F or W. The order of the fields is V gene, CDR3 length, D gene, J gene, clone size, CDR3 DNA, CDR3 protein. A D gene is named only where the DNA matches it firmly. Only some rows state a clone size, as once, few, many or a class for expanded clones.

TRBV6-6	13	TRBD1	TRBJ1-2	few	TGTGCCAGCAGTGAGACAGGGTACTATGGCTACACCTTC	CASSETGYYGYTF
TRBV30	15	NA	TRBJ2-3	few	TGTGCCTGGGAAGAGGGATTCGCAAGCACAGATACGCAGTATTTT	CAWEEGFASTDTQYF
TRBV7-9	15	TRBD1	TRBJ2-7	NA	TGTGCCAGCAGCTTAGGTGTGGCAGGGGGATACGAGCAGTACTTC	CASSLGVAGGYEQYF
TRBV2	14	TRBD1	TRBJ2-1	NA	TGTGCCAGCAGTGTGGGGACAGGGGGGGTTGAGCAGTTCTTC	CASSVGTGGVEQFF
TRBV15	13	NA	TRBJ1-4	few	TGTGCCACAACACAGGGTGCTAATGAAAAACTGTTTTTT	CATTQGANEKLFF
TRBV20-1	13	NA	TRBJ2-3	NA	TGCAGTAGGAGGGCCCCACACACAGATACGCAGTATTTT	CSRRAPHTDTQYF
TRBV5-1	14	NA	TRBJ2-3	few	TGCGCCAGCAGCCCAGACGTAGGCCCAGATACGCAGTATTTT	CASSPDVGPDTQYF
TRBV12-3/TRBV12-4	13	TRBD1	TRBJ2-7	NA	TGTGCCAGCACTCAACAGGGGGCGGGCGAGCAGTACTTC	CASTQQGAGEQYF
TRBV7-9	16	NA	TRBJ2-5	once	TGTGCCAGCAGCTTGGGGGCTCCCCTGTACCAAGAGACCCAGTACTTC	CASSLGAPLYQETQYF
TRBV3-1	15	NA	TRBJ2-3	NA	TGTGCCAGCAGCCAAGATCCGGGGGAATTGGATACGCAGTATTTT	CASSQDPGELDTQYF
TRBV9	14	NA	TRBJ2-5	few	TGTGCCAGCAGCGTAAACCCAGGCCAAGAGACCCAGTACTTC	CASSVNPGQETQYF
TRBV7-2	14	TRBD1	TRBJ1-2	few	TGTGCCAGCAGCCCTCGACAGGGTATCTATGGCTACACCTTC	CASSPRQGIYGYTF
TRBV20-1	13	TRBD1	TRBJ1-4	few	TGCAGTGCCCTTACCAGGGGGGATGAAAAACTGTTTTTT	CSALTRGDEKLFF
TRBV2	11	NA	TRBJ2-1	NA	TGTGCCAGCAGTGCTAGGGTGGAGCAGTTCTTC	CASSARVEQFF
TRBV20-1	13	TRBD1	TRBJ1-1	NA	TGCAGTGCGAGGGGACAGGTGGGCACTGAAGCTTTCTTT	CSARGQVGTEAFF
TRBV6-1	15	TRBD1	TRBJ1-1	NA	TGTGCCAGCAGTCCTCGAGGACAGGGGCTCACTGAAGCTTTCTTT	CASSPRGQGLTEAFF
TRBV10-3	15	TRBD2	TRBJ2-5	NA	TGTGCCATCAGTGGGGAGCGGGGGGCGCAAGAGACCCAGTACTTC	CAISGERGAQETQYF
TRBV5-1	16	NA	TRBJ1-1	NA	TGCGCCAGCAGCGTCGCCGTTGGTCCCATGAACACTGAAGCTTTCTTT	CASSVAVGPMNTEAFF
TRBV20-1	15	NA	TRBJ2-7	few	TGCAGTGCTAGAGACGGGCAGGGGATCCGGTACGAGCAGTACTTC	CSARDGQGIRYEQYF
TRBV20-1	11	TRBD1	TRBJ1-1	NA	TGCAGTGCTCCACAGGGGTCTGAAGCTTTCTTT	CSAPQGSEAFF
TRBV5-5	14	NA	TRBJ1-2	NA	TGTGCCAGCAGTCCTACCGGGACTTCCTATGGCTACACCTTC	CASSPTGTSYGYTF
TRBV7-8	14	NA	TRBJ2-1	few	TGTGCCAGCAGCCCCCGGACGGTTGACAATGAGCAGTTCTTC	CASSPRTVDNEQFF
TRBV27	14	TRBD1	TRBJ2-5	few	TGTGCCAGCCAGCGGACAGGGCGGAGAGAGACCCAGTACTTC	CASQRTGRRETQYF
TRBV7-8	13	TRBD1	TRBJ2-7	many	TGTGCCAGCAGCTGGGACAGGGAGGGCGAGCAGTACTTC	CASSWDREGEQYF
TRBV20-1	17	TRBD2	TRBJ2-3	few	TGCAGTGGAGGAAGCCCACTAGGCGGGGGACCCACAGATACGCAGTATTTT	CSGGSPLGGGPTDTQYF
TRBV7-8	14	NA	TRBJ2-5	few	TGTGCCAGCAGCTTAGAATCGGGCCGGAAGACCCAGTACTTC	CASSLESGRKTQYF
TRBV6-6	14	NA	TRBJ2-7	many	TGTGCCAGCATTAGCGCGCTAGGGGCCCACGAGCAGTACTTC	CASISALGAHEQYF
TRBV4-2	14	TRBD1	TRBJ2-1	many	TGTGCCAGCAGCCAAGGGACAGGGAGGTATGAGCAGTTCTTC	CASSQGTGRYEQFF
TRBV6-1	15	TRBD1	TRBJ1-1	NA	TGTGCCAGCAGGGGACAGGCCCCGGGGAACACTGAAGCTTTCTTT	CASRGQAPGNTEAFF
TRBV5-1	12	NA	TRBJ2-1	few	TGCGCCAGCAGCACAAACGTGGATGAGCAGTTCTTC	CASSTNVDEQFF
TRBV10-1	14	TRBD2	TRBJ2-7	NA	TGCGCCAGCAGTGAGGCTAGCGGGGATTACGAGCAGTACTTC	CASSEASGDYEQYF
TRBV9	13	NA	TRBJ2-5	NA	TGTGCCAGCAGCGTGCGGCGGGAAGAGACCCAGTACTTC	CASSVRREETQYF
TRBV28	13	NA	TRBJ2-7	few	TGTGCCAGCAGCCCCTTACTAGCACCCGAGCAGTACTTC	CASSPLLAPEQYF
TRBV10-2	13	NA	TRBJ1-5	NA	TGCGCCAGCAGTGGAGGGTGGAATCAGCCCCAGCATTTT	CASSGGWNQPQHF
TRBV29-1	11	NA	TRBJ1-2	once	TGCAGCGTTGTATATGGGGGTGGCTACACCTTC	CSVVYGGGYTF
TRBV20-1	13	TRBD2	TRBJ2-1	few	TGCAGTGCTAGAGGGTCTAGCGGGAGTTACCAGTTCTTC	CSARGSSGSYQFF
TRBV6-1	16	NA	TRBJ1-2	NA	TGTGCCAGCAGTAGCCAGGAGGGGTTGTCTAACTATGGCTACACCTTC	CASSSQEGLSNYGYTF
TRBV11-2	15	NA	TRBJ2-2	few	TGTGCCAGCAGCTTAGTACGGGGTGGGACCGGGGAGCTGTTTTTT	CASSLVRGGTGELFF
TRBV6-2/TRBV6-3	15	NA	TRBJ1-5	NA	TGTGCCAGCAGTTACGCCTTGAGATACAATCAGCCCCAGCATTTT	CASSYALRYNQPQHF